These 4 T cell receptor beta chains were sequenced from one sample in a study of blood T cell repertoires in COVID-19. Using immunoSEQ multiplex PCR, the repertoire was profiled, and TCRdb retains in-frame clones only, with some absent. The table records about 190,000 clones, over 75% of them present only once. The sequenced material came from peripheral blood. These receptors came from a woman aged 40-49 years who had recovered from COVID-19.

V gene TRBV12-5 combines with J gene TRBJ1-2; D uncertain. The germline gives CDR1 LGHNT, CDR2 FRNRAP. The CDR3 length is 14 residues. Trimming took off 6 bases at V and 0 bases at J, with 11 bases between the two ends. DNA for the CDR3: TGTGCTAGTGGCATAGAGATCTCTAACTATGGCTACACCTTC. It codes for CASGIEISNYGYTF.

The J gene is TRBJ1-5, the V gene TRBV6-5; D might be TRBD1 (5 bases). The V end lost 6 bases, the J end lost 4 bases, and 10 bases lay between the germline ends. Germline values: CDR1 MNHEY, CDR2 SVGAGI. The CDR3 covers 13 residues. CDR3 loop: CASRITGNQPQHF. CDR3 sequence (DNA): TGTGCCAGCAGGATAACAGGTAATCAGCCCCAGCATTTT.

This rearrangement joins TRBV15 to TRBJ1-1; D is perhaps TRBD1 (5 bases). The CDR3 totals 19 residues. Germline V gives CDR1 LNHNV, CDR2 YYDKDF (reference sequence). Trimming removed 5 bases at V and 8 bases at J, with 33 bases between. The CDR3: CATSLDAVWGEGLTREAFF. CDR3 sequence (DNA): TGTGCCACCAGCCTCGACGCCGTATGGGGGGAAGGATTAACCAGAGAAGCTTTCTTT.

The V call is TRBV10-3, the J call TRBJ1-3; TRBD1 is a possible D gene (6 bases). Per the germline V gene, CDR1 is ENHRY and CDR2 is SYGVKD. This CDR3 has 17 amino acids. Trimming shortened V by 3 bases and J by 4 bases, and 19 bases separated the two germline ends. The CDR3 here is CAISDMDRGFTGNTIYF. The CDR3, as DNA: TGTGCCATCAGTGATATGGACAGAGGGTTTACAGGAAACACCATATATTTT.